This T cell receptor (beta chain) was sequenced during a study of OX40 agonist ivuxolimab in advanced cancers. The wider study: The patients received agonistic anti-OX40 (CD134) antibody ivuxolimab. Study findings and constraints: In the 0.1-3.0 mg/kg groups, partial responders showed among the lowest expansion.

This table comes from immunoSEQ multiplex PCR, and its TCRdb copy is limited to in-frame clones, with some not included. The sample records roughly 72,000 clones, over 70% being singletons. Turning to this clone: Its cognate antigen is unknown.

Germline CDR1 and CDR2: SGDLS and YYNGEE. This CDR3 has 14 amino acids. V was trimmed by 2 bases and J by 2 bases, leaving 10 bases between them. This receptor was identified in an adult with an advanced solid tumor such as melanoma, head and neck, liver or kidney cancer. This material consisted of CD4+ or CD8+ T cells sorted from blood, taken in a trial of the OX40 agonist ivuxolimab. The rearrangement joins TRBV9 to TRBJ1-1; D may be TRBD1 (6 bases). The CDR3 nucleotides read TGTGCCAGCAGCGTGGACAGACTCAACACTGAAGCTTTCTTT. The encoded protein is CASSVDRLNTEAFF.